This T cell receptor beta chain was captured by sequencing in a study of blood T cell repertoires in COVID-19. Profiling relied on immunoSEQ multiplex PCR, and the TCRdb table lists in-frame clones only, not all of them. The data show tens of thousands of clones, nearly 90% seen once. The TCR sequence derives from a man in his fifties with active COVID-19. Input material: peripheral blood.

This CDR3 is CASIEADSYNEQFF. The DNA of the CDR3 is TGTGCCAGCATCGAGGCTGACTCCTACAATGAGCAGTTCTTC. The chain combines TRBV6-5 with TRBJ2-1; D call uncertain. CDR1 is MNHEY, CDR2 SVGAGI, per germline. Trimming removed 7 bases from V and 0 bases from J, with 10 bases in between. The CDR3 is 14 residues long.